The clone carrying this TCR beta chain has only a few counts. Its target is unknown. Clinical symptoms, serum thyroxine, TRAb, thyroid ultrasound and orbital computed tomography informed diagnoses. There are 16 residues in the CDR3. V lost 6 bases, J lost 5 bases, and 17 bases lay in between. The germline V gene encodes CDR1 LNHDA and CDR2 SQIVND (reference sequence). These data are taken from a study of T cells in Graves' hyperthyroidism and ophthalmopathy. Across the study: Peripheral blood was taken when the disease was first diagnosed, before any treatment began.

Researchers took RNA transcripts and amplified the TCR beta CDR3 regions from them. In the first-round RT-PCR of the TCR CDR3, the HTBI primer set was used. TCRdb itself ran the multiplex PCR reads through MiXCR, one entry per CDR3 protein. The sample lists 500,000 to 650,000 distinct CDR3 sequences; around 15% were seen once. Whole-study findings and limits: The model's output predicted ophthalmopathy at a median of 6.5 months prior to onset. A 13 V-J signature model discriminated ophthalmopathy versus stable hyperthyroidism.

V and J are TRBV19 and TRBJ1-6, with a possible D match to TRBD1 (6 bases). Input material: blood. This TCR came from a middle-aged woman with Graves' hyperthyroidism. The CDR3 DNA follows: TGTGCCAGTAGGTCAGGAGGACAGCACGATAATTCACCCCTCCACTTT. Translating gives CASRSGGQHDNSPLHF.